The rows below give T cell receptor beta chains drawn from one sample of a study of human T cells and chemical hapten exposure. TCRdb called the RACE reads again in MiXCR, with one record for every CDR3 protein. Among tens of thousands of distinct CDR3 sequences listed, 10% to 14% were seen once. Sample: whole blood, taken in connection with sensitization to the hapten diphenylcyclopropenone (DPC). All receptors derive from a woman aged 50 to 65 with alopecia areata. Some clones in this sample may be carry-over from other donors' samples. CDR3s include the opening cysteine and the closing phenylalanine or tryptophan. Fields, in order: D gene, V gene, J gene, clone size, CDR3 DNA, CDR3 protein. A D gene is named only where the DNA matches it firmly. Not all rows give a size; the values are once, few, many and, for expanded clones, a class.

NA,TRBV10-3,TRBJ2-5,few,TGTGCCATCAGTGAGGAGGCCCGTGGTGAGACCCAGTACTTC,CAISEEARGETQYF
NA,TRBV14,TRBJ2-2,many,TGTGCCAGCAGCAAGATCGAAACCCTGCGAGACACCGGGGAGCTGTTTTTT,CASSKIETLRDTGELFF
TRBD2,TRBV4-3,TRBJ2-1,NA,TGCGCCAGCAGCCAAGATAAGCGGGGGGGATCGGCTGAGCAGTTCTTC,CASSQDKRGGSAEQFF
NA,TRBV3-1,TRBJ1-1,NA,TGTGCCAGCAGCCAGGGGCCTGGCGGGAACACTGAAGCTTTCTTT,CASSQGPGGNTEAFF
TRBD1,TRBV11-3,TRBJ2-1,few,TGTGCCAGCAGCTCCCAGGACAGGGAGCTTGGCAATGAGCAGTTCTTC,CASSSQDRELGNEQFF
TRBD1,TRBV29-1,TRBJ1-2,few,TGCAGCGCTACCGGGACAGGGGACAACTATGGCTACACCTTC,CSATGTGDNYGYTF
NA,TRBV20-1,TRBJ2-3,few,TGCAGTGCTAGAGATTCGAAGACAGGACGAGCAGATACGCAGTATTTT,CSARDSKTGRADTQYF
NA,TRBV28,TRBJ2-5,many,TGTGCCAGCAGTTTGCAAAAGACCCAGTACTTC,CASSLQKTQYF
TRBD1,TRBV18,TRBJ1-1,few,TGTGCCAGCTCACCCCAAGGGGGCTCCTTGTACACTGAAGCTTTCTTT,CASSPQGGSLYTEAFF
NA,TRBV5-1,TRBJ2-7,few,TGCGCCAGCAGCCAAGACGCAAGCTCCTACGAGCAGTACTTC,CASSQDASSYEQYF
TRBD1,TRBV6-2/TRBV6-3,TRBJ2-7,NA,TGTGCCAGCAGCCGGGACAGCCCCTACGAGCAGTACTTC,CASSRDSPYEQYF
NA,TRBV11-2,TRBJ2-5,few,TGTGCCAGCAGCTCAGAGGGACGGTCGACCCCCAGGGAGACCCAGTACTTC,CASSSEGRSTPRETQYF
TRBD2,TRBV11-2,TRBJ2-1,many,TGTGCCAGCAGTCCTCTCGGGAGGGATTATAATGAGCAGTTCTTC,CASSPLGRDYNEQFF
TRBD2,TRBV6-1,TRBJ2-3,NA,TGTGCCAGCAGCCTAGCGGGACGCACAGATACGCAGTATTTT,CASSLAGRTDTQYF
NA,TRBV30,TRBJ1-1,few,TGTGCCTGGAGTGTACGAGGAGGTGAAGCTTTCTTT,CAWSVRGGEAFF
NA,TRBV20-1,TRBJ2-3,few,TGCAGTGCCCGAGGGAGCGGAGGTCTAAACACAGATACGCAGTATTTT,CSARGSGGLNTDTQYF
TRBD1,TRBV7-9,TRBJ2-7,few,TGTGCCAGCAGCTTAGGGACGCCGGGACAGGGAGGGAAGCAGTACTTC,CASSLGTPGQGGKQYF